These 28 T cell receptor beta chains came from one sample sequenced in a study of cytomegalovirus exposure and HLA in healthy donors. Primers included in the PCR were 60 Vbeta and 13 Jbeta primers. The data were produced by immunoSEQ multiplex PCR, yet TCRdb's version contains in-frame clones alone and is incomplete. The sample holds 130,000 to 150,000 clones, around 80% seen once. Material for sequencing was PBMCs. Receptors were obtained from a man aged 40-49 years in good health and CMV-seronegative.

There are a few counts of this clone. The V call is TRBV7-9, the J call TRBJ2-1, with D unresolved. The germline gives CDR1 SEHNR, CDR2 FQNEAQ (reference sequence). The CDR3 sequence is 13 residues long. Between the trimmed V and J ends, which lost 1 base and 8 bases, there was a span of 9 bases. CDR3 in amino acids: CASSLEARHEQFF. The CDR3 DNA sequence: TGTGCCAGCAGCTTAGAAGCGCGCCATGAGCAGTTCTTC.

The rearrangement uses TRBV4-1 and TRBJ1-1, with no clear D. The V and J ends lost 1 base and 0 bases respectively, with 9 bases between them. The germline V gene has CDR1 MGHRA and CDR2 YSYEKL. The CDR3 is 15 amino acids. CDR3 in amino acids: CASSQVSTLNTEAFF. CDR3 in DNA: TGCGCCAGCAGCCAAGTCTCAACTTTGAACACTGAAGCTTTCTTT.

The V gene is TRBV10-2, the J gene TRBJ2-7; 12 bases are a match to TRBD2. Germline values: CDR1 WSHSY, CDR2 SAAADI. The V segment lost 7 bases and the J segment 3 bases; nucleotides outside the gene matches: 1. CDR3 size: 13 residues. CDR3 sequence reads: CASTTSGGYEQYF. In nucleotides, the CDR3 is TGCGCCAGCACGACTAGCGGGGGCTACGAGCAGTACTTC.

The chain couples TRBV5-6 to TRBJ2-3; tentative D call: TRBD2 (5 bases). V gave up 4 bases and J gave up 8 bases, with 17 bases separating them. The CDR3 runs to 14 residues. The germline V gene encodes CDR1 SGHDT and CDR2 YYEEEE. CDR3 DNA sequence: TGTGCCAGCAGCCTGGACCGGGATCCCTCTACGCAGTATTTT. It is translated as CASSLDRDPSTQYF.

The J gene is TRBJ2-6, the V gene TRBV5-1, with D possibly TRBD1 on 6 matching bases. Deletions cut 5 bases from V and 0 bases from J, with 18 bases between. Looked up from germline, CDR1 is SGHRS and CDR2 is YFSETQ. The CDR3 has 18 residues. For the CDR3, the DNA is TGCGCCAGCAGGGGATTCCGGGACAATACCTCTGGGGCCAACGTCCTGACTTTC. The encoded protein is CASRGFRDNTSGANVLTF.

The gene calls are TRBV28 and TRBJ2-4; D possibly corresponds to TRBD2 (6 bases). Trimming left V 7 bases short and J 4 bases short, with 17 bases between. Looked up from germline, CDR1 is MDHEN and CDR2 is SYDVKM. The CDR3 extends over 15 amino acids. CDR3 in DNA: TGTGCCAGCACCGAGGCGGGGCCCGTTAAAAACATTCAGTACTTC. Its protein is CASTEAGPVKNIQYF.

The rearrangement links TRBV6-5 to TRBJ1-6; D gene ambiguous. Trimming left V 5 bases short and J 7 bases short, with 12 bases between. Germline CDR1 is MNHEY and CDR2 is SVGAGI. The CDR3 is 14 residues long. The chain's CDR3 is CASSTNSGNSPLHF. CDR3 coding DNA: TGTGCCAGCAGTACGAACAGCGGCAATTCACCCCTCCACTTT.

This clone was detected a few times. The chain joins TRBV9 to TRBJ2-6, with TRBD1 as a possible D gene (6 bases). V was pared by 0 bases and J by 0 bases, with 13 bases between. Per germline, CDR1 SGDLS and CDR2 YYNGEE. This CDR3 spans 18 amino acids. The CDR3 DNA is TGTGCCAGCAGCGTAGACAGGGTTCAGGGCTCTGGGGCCAACGTCCTGACTTTC. Translation: CASSVDRVQGSGANVLTF.

The rearrangement uses TRBV4-1 and TRBJ2-7; TRBD1 matches at 7 bases. This CDR3 contains 15 residues. CDR1 and CDR2 (germline): MGHRA, YSYEKL. V shed 1 base and J 3 bases; nucleotides not matched to a gene: 6. As DNA, the CDR3 is TGCGCCAGCAGCCAAGTCCCGGGACAGAACTACGAGCAGTACTTC. Translating gives CASSQVPGQNYEQYF.

The gene calls are TRBV12-5 and TRBJ2-2; a weak D match, TRBD2 (5 bases). This CDR3 contains 13 residues. Per the germline V gene, CDR1 is LGHNT and CDR2 is FRNRAP. V lost 0 bases and J lost 7, with 6 bases in between. The CDR3 region has the DNA TGTGCTAGTGGTTTGGTACTAGGCGGGGAGCTGTTTTTT. Its translation is CASGLVLGGELFF.

On this clone: Other nucleotide sequences from this sample produce the same CDR3. The genes are TRBV5-1 and TRBJ2-1, with TRBD1 as a possible D gene (5 bases). In germline, CDR1 is SGHRS, CDR2 YFSETQ. V lost 1 base to trimming and J lost 4 bases, with 6 bases between them. This CDR3 is built from 13 residues. The CDR3 here is CASSLTGYNEQFF. The CDR3 DNA reads TGCGCCAGCAGCTTGACAGGTTACAATGAGCAGTTCTTC.

The V call is TRBV5-8, the J call TRBJ1-4; D gene uncertain. V was trimmed by 1 base and J by 5 bases, leaving 18 bases between them. The CDR3 has 17 residues. CDR1 is SGHTS, CDR2 YDEGEE, per germline. CDR3 DNA sequence: TGTGCCAGCAGCTTGTCCTCAAAGGTCAGCGTAAATGAAAAACTGTTTTTT. Amino acid sequence: CASSLSSKVSVNEKLFF. The variable domain in full, with the rest retrieved from reference TRBV5-8 and TRBJ1-4, is EAGVTQSPTHLIKTRGQQATLRCSPISGHTSVYWYQQALGLGLQFLLWYDEGEERNRGNFPPRFSGRQFPNYSSELNVNALELEDSALYLCASSLSSKVSVNEKLFFGSGTQLSVL.

The V call is TRBV7-8, the J call TRBJ2-5; D is possibly TRBD1 (5 bases). The J call may not be correct, given that the DNA end is closer to TRBJ2-7. The CDR3 has 14 amino acids. Germline V lookup: CDR1 SGHVS, CDR2 FQNEAQ. The CDR3 DNA follows: TGTGCCAGCAGCTTAGTCAGGGTTGAGTACGAGCAGTACTTC. It specifies CASSLVRVEYEQYF.

This clone was counted between two and nine times. The chain has TRBV6-1 and TRBJ2-1; 9 bases line up with TRBD1. Germline V gene data show CDR1 as MNHNS and CDR2 as SASEGT. CDR3 length: 15 residues. The junction had 9 bases not matched to a gene; V was cut back by 7 bases and J by 5 bases. Here the CDR3 reads CASNPYRGRDNEQFF. CDR3 DNA sequence: TGTGCCAGCAACCCTTACAGGGGGCGAGACAATGAGCAGTTCTTC.

The chain combines TRBV9 with TRBJ2-1; D possibly corresponds to TRBD2 (5 bases). This CDR3 is built from 15 residues. Looked up from germline, CDR1 is SGDLS and CDR2 is YYNGEE. Trimming removed 0 bases from V and 6 bases from J, with 13 bases in between. CDR3 region: CASSVVRERVNEQFF. The CDR3 DNA reads TGTGCCAGCAGCGTAGTACGAGAGAGGGTCAATGAGCAGTTCTTC.

J is TRBJ2-5 and V is TRBV7-2; 10 bases are a match to TRBD2. Germline V gives CDR1 SGHTA, CDR2 FQGNSA. Trimming took 6 bases from V and 5 from J; bases not matched to a gene: 6. CDR3 length: 14 amino acids. The CDR3 spells CASSFQAGGETQYF. The CDR3 nucleotides are TGTGCCAGCAGTTTTCAAGCGGGGGGGGAGACCCAGTACTTC.

A few counts support this clone. Written as DNA, the CDR3 is TGTGCCAGCAGGAACGGGGGGGCAGGGGAGCAGTACTTC. This codes for CASRNGGAGEQYF. The chain joins TRBV6-5 to TRBJ2-7; 8 bases agree with TRBD2. The CDR3 covers 13 residues. The germline V gene encodes CDR1 MNHEY and CDR2 SVGAGI. Trimming cost V 6 bases and J 7 bases; bases outside gene matches: 8.

The CDR3 nucleotides read TGTGCCAGCAGCGCGGGGTTTAACTACAATGAGCAGTTCTTC. It encodes CASSAGFNYNEQFF. This chain joins TRBV6-4 and TRBJ2-1; a weak D match, TRBD2 (6 bases). Looked up from germline, CDR1 is MRHNA and CDR2 is SNTAGT. CDR3 size: 14 residues. Trimming stripped 6 bases from V and 3 bases from J, with 12 bases between.

The V and J genes are TRBV6-1 and TRBJ2-5, with 8 bases that match TRBD1. The V gene end was trimmed by 10 bases and the J gene end by 1 base; junction bases not matched to a gene: 8. From germline, CDR1 is MNHNS and CDR2 SASEGT. The CDR3 is 14 residues long. For the CDR3, the DNA is TGTGCCATCGATCGGACAGGGCGCCAAGAGACCCAGTACTTC. Protein sequence: CAIDRTGRQETQYF.

The chain joins TRBV6-1 to TRBJ2-1, with TRBD2 matching 9 bases. Germline CDR1 MNHNS, CDR2 SASEGT. V shed 5 bases and J 3 bases; nucleotides not matched to a gene: 5. The CDR3 covers 15 residues. CDR3 amino acids: CASSLRGGLYNEQFF. CDR3 nucleotide sequence: TGTGCCAGCAGTTTGCGGGGGGGCCTCTACAATGAGCAGTTCTTC.

The gene calls are TRBV5-1 and TRBJ1-2; perhaps TRBD1 as D (6 bases). Trimming took off 1 base at V and 0 bases at J, with 7 bases between the two ends. Germline V gene sequence: CDR1 SGHRS, CDR2 YFSETQ. This CDR3 comprises 14 residues. This chain's CDR3 is CASSLKGANYGYTF. The CDR3 DNA sequence: TGCGCCAGCAGCTTGAAGGGGGCTAACTATGGCTACACCTTC.

The chain is built from TRBV5-1 and TRBJ1-6; perhaps TRBD1 as D (6 bases). With 4 bases removed from V and 6 bases from J, the gap between germline ends came to 17 bases. The CDR3 spans 16 residues. Germline V CDR1 and CDR2: SGHRS, YFSETQ. CDR3 sequence reads: CASSRGGRGPNSPLHF. CDR3 nucleotides: TGCGCCAGCAGCCGGGGGGGGCGCGGCCCTAATTCACCCCTCCACTTT.

This sequence joins TRBV6-5 and TRBJ1-2; D is uncertain. CDR1 and CDR2 from the germline V gene are MNHEY and SVGAGI. The CDR3 is 14 residues long. The V end was cut by 2 bases, the J end by 4 bases, with 11 bases between. CDR3 sequence: CASSYEGWGYGYTF. The DNA of the CDR3 is TGTGCCAGCAGTTACGAGGGTTGGGGCTATGGCTACACCTTC.

This chain uses TRBV5-4 with TRBJ2-1; D not certain. Trimming took off 1 base at V and 9 bases at J, with 11 bases between the two ends. In germline, CDR1 is SGHNT, CDR2 YYREEE (reference sequence). The CDR3 extends over 13 amino acids. The CDR3 DNA sequence: TGTGCCAGCAGCTTGAAGCGATCGATTGAGCAGTTCTTC. It translates to CASSLKRSIEQFF.

The chain employs TRBV7-9 and TRBJ2-1; 7 nucleotides line up with TRBD1. CDR1 is SEHNR and CDR2 is FQNEAQ in the germline V gene (reference sequence). V shed 5 bases and J 6 bases; nucleotides not matched to a gene: 10. The CDR3 is 15 residues long. Here the CDR3 reads CASSRPGTAANEQFF. In DNA, the CDR3 is TGTGCCAGCAGCCGTCCCGGGACAGCCGCCAATGAGCAGTTCTTC.

This chain connects TRBV9 to TRBJ1-2; D is ambiguous. Trimming removed 1 base from V and 1 base from J, with 14 bases in between. The CDR3 has 16 residues. Germline CDR1 and CDR2: SGDLS and YYNGEE. The CDR3 nucleotides read TGTGCCAGCAGCGTATATGGTACAGCTGTTAACTATGGCTACACCTTC. It specifies CASSVYGTAVNYGYTF.

The chain is built from TRBV18 and TRBJ1-1; tentatively, D is TRBD1 (5 bases). CDR1 and CDR2 (germline): KGHSH, LQKENI. V lost 5 bases and J lost 1, with 20 bases in between. The CDR3 totals 17 residues. The CDR3 sequence is CASSTWGGGNANTEAFF. The DNA of the CDR3 is TGTGCCAGCTCAACTTGGGGCGGCGGTAACGCGAACACTGAAGCTTTCTTT.

CDR3: CASSLYIAGGTDTQYF. The CDR3 coding sequence is TGTGCCAGCAGCCTGTACATAGCGGGGGGCACAGATACGCAGTATTTT. V and J are TRBV7-6 and TRBJ2-3; 9 bases are a match to TRBD2. This CDR3 region has 16 residues. CDR1 and CDR2 from the germline V gene are SGHVS and FNYEAQ. J was trimmed by 1 base and V by 5 bases; bases with no gene match: 7.